This T cell receptor (beta chain) was sequenced in a study of blood T cells in healthy people across ages. On this clonotype: Its antigen is still unknown.

Overall study results and limits: TCR beta diversity, measured per million T cells, fell in a roughly linear way with age.

The CDR3 covers 15 residues. Germline V gene sequence: CDR1 SGHTA, CDR2 FQGNSA. The J segment lost 5 bases and the V segment lost 0 bases, leaving 3 bases of the junction unmatched. Combining a sample-barcoded 5' primer with a J-beta primer mix, a second PCR ran for roughly 7 to 11 cycles. The authors tagged each cDNA molecule using a template-switch adaptor with 12 random nucleotides. From each sample, at least 3 million paired-end reads containing CDR3 were obtained. TCRdb reprocessed the 5' RACE reads via MiXCR and lists one record per CDR3 protein. Seen here are some 1,500,000 distinct CDR3 sequences, roughly 43% observed once, and the top ten hold about 4%.

The sample consisted of blood. The clonotype originates from a woman between 18 and 29 years old in good health. This chain joins TRBV7-2 and TRBJ2-3, with 9 bases identical to TRBD2. CDR3 DNA: TGTGCCAGCAGCTTAGCTAGTAGCGGGAGAGATACGCAGTATTTT. Amino acid sequence: CASSLASSGRDTQYF.